These 22 T cell receptor beta chains came from one sample sequenced in a study of shared clonotypes between healthy human individuals. Sequencing used immunoSEQ multiplex PCR; TCRdb keeps in-frame clones, though not all of them. The data hold 470,000 or so clones, with 70% to 85% observed a single time. Sequences were obtained from PBMCs. These receptors originate from a woman in her forties in good health. Some clones in this sample may be carry-over from other donors' samples.

The V and J genes are TRBV7-2 and TRBJ1-1; D remains ambiguous. With 6 bases removed from V and 0 bases from J, the gap between germline ends came to 11 bases. CDR3 length: 14 amino acids. Germline lookup yields CDR1 SGHTA and CDR2 FQGNSA. This chain's CDR3 is CASRLGWMNTEAFF. CDR3 in DNA: TGTGCCAGCAGGCTTGGCTGGATGAACACTGAAGCTTTCTTT.

The chain recombines TRBV4-2 with TRBJ1-1, with a tentative D call TRBD1 (5 bases). CDR1 is LGHNA and CDR2 is YNFKEQ in the germline V gene. This CDR3 is built from 19 residues. Trimming removed 0 bases from V and 8 bases from J, with 28 bases in between. The CDR3 protein is CASSQEGVGRQLTRDEAFF. CDR3 bases: TGTGCCAGCAGCCAAGAGGGGGTGGGGCGCCAACTGACGCGGGACGAAGCTTTCTTT.

The chain is built from TRBV4-2 and TRBJ1-2; 7 bases match TRBD1. Germline CDR1 reads LGHNA; CDR2 reads YNFKEQ. This CDR3 has 15 amino acids. J was trimmed by 4 bases and V by 1 base; bases with no gene match: 6. The DNA for the CDR3 is TGTGCCAGCAGCCAAGGATTTGGGACAGCCTATGGCTACACCTTC. It specifies CASSQGFGTAYGYTF.

The rearrangement joins TRBV6-5 to TRBJ2-7; 7 bases align to TRBD1. CDR1 is MNHEY and CDR2 is SVGAGI in the germline V gene. This CDR3 contains 14 residues. After removal of 5 bases from V and 4 bases from J, the junction contained 8 bases not matched to a gene. CDR3 DNA: TGTGCCAGCAGTCCCGGGACAGAGGCTTACGAGCAGTACTTC. Its protein is CASSPGTEAYEQYF.

This chain links TRBV7-9 with TRBJ2-7; possibly TRBD2 for D (5 bases). The V end lost 2 bases, the J end lost 5 bases, and 16 bases lay between the germline ends. The CDR3 sequence is 15 residues long. Looked up from germline, CDR1 is SEHNR and CDR2 is FQNEAQ (reference sequence). The CDR3 is CASSLIYGVVHEQYF. DNA of the CDR3: TGTGCCAGCAGCTTAATTTACGGGGTCGTCCACGAGCAGTACTTC.

V gene TRBV6-5 combines with J gene TRBJ1-1; D might be TRBD1 (5 bases). The CDR3 runs to 13 residues. Germline V CDR1 and CDR2: MNHEY, SVGAGI. V shed 0 bases and J shed 8 bases, with 10 bases lying between them. CDR3 protein: CASSYSTQGEAFF. The CDR3 DNA reads as TGTGCCAGCAGTTACTCGACTCAGGGCGAAGCTTTCTTT.

This chain joins TRBV7-9 and TRBJ1-5; D not certain. The germline gives CDR1 SEHNR, CDR2 FQNEAQ (reference sequence). The V end lost 0 bases, the J end lost 4 bases, and 13 bases lay between the germline ends. CDR3 length equals 16 residues. The CDR3 nucleotides are TGTGCCAGCAGCTTAGCTTGGTCGGGGAATAATCAGCCCCAGCATTTT. This codes for CASSLAWSGNNQPQHF. The full variable domain, in which reference TRBV7-9 and TRBJ1-5 provide the parts outside the CDR3, is DTGVSQNPRHKITKRGQNVTFRCDPISEHNRLYWYRQTLGQGPEFLTYFQNEAQLEKSRLLSDRFSAERPKGSFSTLEIQRTEQGDSAMYLCASSLAWSGNNQPQHFGDGTRLSIL.

This chain uses TRBV5-1 with TRBJ2-5, with 9 positions matching TRBD2. The trim removed 2 bases at V and 4 bases at J, leaving 9 bases unmatched. The CDR3 is 16 amino acids. Germline V CDR1 and CDR2: SGHRS, YFSETQ. The CDR3 sequence is CASSLSGTSYGETQYF. CDR3 coding DNA: TGCGCCAGCAGCTTATCCGGGACTAGCTATGGAGAGACCCAGTACTTC.

The chain combines TRBV27 with TRBJ1-2; D unresolved. CDR1 MNHEY and CDR2 SMNVEV come from the germline V gene (reference sequence). The CDR3 contains 11 residues. V was shortened by 3 bases and J by 13 bases, with 12 bases between the two germline ends. As DNA, the CDR3 is TGTGCCAGCAGTTTTCCCGGTCCCCTCACCTTC. Translated, it gives CASSFPGPLTF.

The genes are TRBV5-1 and TRBJ1-4; D gene uncertain. The CDR3 covers 15 residues. V shed 3 bases and J shed 0 bases, with 9 bases lying between them. Germline values: CDR1 SGHRS, CDR2 YFSETQ. This CDR3 reads CASSSSRATNEKLFF. CDR3 in DNA: TGCGCCAGCAGCTCGTCTCGTGCAACTAATGAAAAACTGTTTTTT. The full variable domain, completed using reference TRBV5-1 and TRBJ1-4, is KAGVTQTPRYLIKTRGQQVTLSCSPISGHRSVSWYQQTPGQGLQFLFEYFSETQRNKGNFPGRFSGRQFSNSRSEMNVSTLELGDSALYLCASSSSRATNEKLFFGSGTQLSVL.

The V gene is TRBV28, the J gene TRBJ2-1, with 8 bases matching TRBD2. Trimming removed 6 bases from V and 6 bases from J; junction bases left unmatched: 10. Germline V gene data show CDR1 as MDHEN and CDR2 as SYDVKM. The CDR3 totals 15 residues. The CDR3 spells CASRDPGTRRNEQFF. Written as DNA, the CDR3 is TGTGCCAGCAGGGACCCCGGGACTAGGCGCAATGAGCAGTTCTTC.

The chain uses TRBV15 and TRBJ1-4; D is possibly TRBD1 (5 bases). Trimming took 2 bases from V and 1 from J, leaving 14 bases between them. Germline CDR1 and CDR2: LNHNV and YYDKDF (reference sequence). The CDR3 extends over 17 amino acids. The CDR3 DNA sequence: TGTGCCACCAGCAGATCGTGGGGGGGAGTAACTAATGAAAAACTGTTTTTT. It translates to CATSRSWGGVTNEKLFF. Using reference TRBV15 and TRBJ1-4 for the parts outside the CDR3, the full variable domain is DAMVIQNPRYQVTQFGKPVTLSCSQTLNHNVMYWYQQKSSQAPKLLFHYYDKDFNNEADTPDNFQSRRPNTSFCFLDIRSPGLGDTAMYLCATSRSWGGVTNEKLFFGSGTQLSVL.

The rearrangement links TRBV19 to TRBJ2-3; 8 bases match TRBD2. With 5 bases clipped from V and 6 bases from J, the junction kept 7 bases outside the gene matches. Germline V gives CDR1 LNHDA, CDR2 SQIVND (reference sequence). There are 14 residues in the CDR3. This chain's CDR3 is CASSPAGVTDTQYF. CDR3 nucleotide sequence: TGTGCCAGTAGTCCAGCGGGAGTGACCGATACGCAGTATTTT.

V and J are TRBV18 and TRBJ1-4, with 12 bases fitting TRBD1. CDR3 length: 17 amino acids. The V and J ends lost 3 bases and 5 bases, in that order; junction bases with no gene match: 7. CDR1 is KGHSH, CDR2 LQKENI, per germline. The CDR3 here is CASSPSRDRGQNEKLFF. For the CDR3, the DNA is TGTGCCAGCTCACCGAGCCGGGACAGGGGGCAAAATGAAAAACTGTTTTTT.

V gene TRBV11-2 combines with J gene TRBJ1-1; D unclear. The CDR3 contains 15 residues. From germline, CDR1 is SGHAT and CDR2 FQNNGV. V was shortened by 5 bases and J by 1 base, with 14 bases between the two germline ends. DNA of the CDR3: TGTGCCAGCAGCCACTACAGAGATTCGAACACTGAAGCTTTCTTT. Protein sequence: CASSHYRDSNTEAFF. Looking up the rest from reference TRBV11-2 and TRBJ1-1 gives the full variable domain: EAGVAQSPRYKIIEKRQSVAFWCNPISGHATLYWYQQILGQGPKLLIQFQNNGVVDDSQLPKDRFSAERLKGVDSTLKIQPAKLEDSAVYLCASSHYRDSNTEAFFGQGTRLTVV.

This clone was found a few times. V is TRBV5-4 and J is TRBJ2-1; D possibly corresponds to TRBD1 (6 bases). This CDR3 has 14 amino acids. V gave up 0 bases and J gave up 7 bases, with 11 bases separating them. Germline loops: CDR1 SGHNT, CDR2 YYREEE (reference sequence). As DNA, the CDR3 is TGTGCCAGCAGCTTGGCACAGGGTAAGAATGAGCAGTTCTTC. Translation: CASSLAQGKNEQFF.

In its sample, this clone was seen once. The same CDR3 is also encoded by other DNA sequences in this sample. This chain links TRBV7-2 with TRBJ2-2; D may be TRBD2 (6 bases). This CDR3 contains 14 residues. Trimming took 3 bases from V and 1 from J, leaving 6 bases between them. Germline assignment: CDR1 SGHTA and CDR2 FQGNSA. The CDR3 sequence: CASSFSGNTGELFF. For the CDR3, the DNA is TGTGCCAGCAGCTTTAGCGGGAACACCGGGGAGCTGTTTTTT.

This sequence joins TRBV6-6 and TRBJ2-7, with D possibly being TRBD2 (7 bases). With 5 bases removed from V and 5 bases from J, the gap between germline ends came to 16 bases. The germline gives CDR1 MNHNY, CDR2 SVGAGI (reference sequence). The CDR3 is 14 amino acids. The CDR3 here is CASSQLSGGNEQYF. The CDR3, as DNA: TGTGCCAGCAGTCAGTTATCGGGGGGCAACGAGCAGTACTTC.

V gene TRBV7-3 combines with J gene TRBJ2-5; maybe TRBD1 (5 bases). CDR1 is SGHTA and CDR2 is FQGTGA in the germline V gene. This CDR3 comprises 13 residues. The V gene lost 1 base and the J gene lost 5 bases, with 8 bases spanning the gap. DNA of the CDR3: TGTGCCAGCAGCTTAATGGGGCGGGAGACCCAGTACTTC. Translated, it gives CASSLMGRETQYF.

The chain carries TRBV6-1 and TRBJ2-5; 9 positions agree with TRBD1. The CDR3 extends over 15 amino acids. The germline V gene encodes CDR1 MNHNS and CDR2 SASEGT. V trimming: 1 base; J trimming: 5 bases; junction bases outside the gene matches: 5. The CDR3 region has the DNA TGTGCCAGCAGTGAAGACAGGGGGCGAAGGGAGACCCAGTACTTC. It specifies CASSEDRGRRETQYF.

In its sample, this clone was seen a few times. This chain uses TRBV5-1 with TRBJ2-4, with 7 bases that match TRBD2. The length of the CDR3 is 14 residues. The V gene end was trimmed by 4 bases and the J gene end by 9 bases; junction bases not matched to a gene: 10. Looked up from germline, CDR1 is SGHRS and CDR2 is YFSETQ. The CDR3 DNA sequence: TGCGCCAGCAGCCCCCAGACTAGCTCGAGCATTCAGTACTTC. Amino acid sequence: CASSPQTSSSIQYF.

The chain has TRBV6-5 and TRBJ2-3; 7 bases match TRBD2. Germline V gene lookup returns CDR1 MNHEY and CDR2 SVGAGI. V dropped 2 bases and J dropped 4; count of bases not matched to a gene: 6. The CDR3 runs 15 residues. The CDR3 DNA follows: TGTGCCAGCAGTTACGGCGGGAGTCGTCCAGATACGCAGTATTTT. This encodes CASSYGGSRPDTQYF.